This TCR beta chain was recovered during a study of siplizumab effects on memory and regulatory T cells (dated by TCRdb to between 2018 and 2021). For context, the study as a whole: The study looked at the effect of siplizumab, an anti-CD2 antibody, on alloreactive T-cell subsets in allogeneic mixed lymphocyte reactions made from human PBMCs. Overall results and qualifications from the work: Compared with memory T cells, unstimulated naive T cells appeared more diverse, and naive cells seemed to make a substantial contribution to the alloresponse. Siplizumab significantly reduced the cumulative frequency of alloreactive sequences traceable to unstimulated CD4+ memory T cells. Roughly 75-96% of proliferating CD4+ or CD8+ clones could not be assigned a naive or memory phenotype. Whether proliferating Tregs from siplizumab cultures were suppressive was not functionally confirmed. Among mappable alloreactive CD4+ clones, the Treg-derived fraction averaged around 63% with siplizumab versus around 29% in control reactions. Because sequences below about 10^-5 frequency were poorly captured, only a minor fraction of alloreactive clones could be mapped to unstimulated subsets.

On this clone itself: What this receptor recognizes is not known. The input lacks base qualities; no much larger clone sits a single base away.

Libraries were made using the immunoSEQ multiplex PCR assay. The deep sequencing platform assayed roughly 10^5 TCR templates per sample. Genomic DNA extracted from sorted T cells was used for TCRbeta CDR3 sequencing. From the authors' description of their analysis: The R programming language was used for clonal analysis of TCRbeta CDR3 data. Unstimulated samples were compared with post-reaction CFSE-low samples to define alloreactive CD4+ and CD8+ clones. Regulatory or non-regulatory origin of alloreactive CD4+ clones was assigned by matching sequences to the sorted unstimulated Treg and non-Treg repertoires. Drawn from immuneACCESS, this table holds only the in-frame rearrangements with V and J called that TCRdb kept. Clones are partly lost; checked studies trace under half to an unresolved V gene and leave the rest unexplained. V and J calls and clone size are given by that table; D and trimming were obtained from the DNA. Present in this sample are 80,000 to 130,000 clones, 75% to 95% of which were seen just once. Together, the top ten hold around 2.7% of the sample.

From its cysteine to its phenylalanine, the CDR3 spans 16 amino acids. The entry retains the CDR3 DNA only, 48 bases that are in frame from base 1. The germline V gene (reference sequence) yields GTSNPN for CDR1 and SVGIG for CDR2. The V end loses 0 bases and the J end loses 2 bases, and a stretch of 14 bases separates them. Sorted unstimulated T cells, along with proliferating T cells recovered from mixed lymphocyte reactions, underwent TCRbeta CDR3 sequencing. Fresh whole blood from around 11 HLA-typed healthy donors was used to isolate PBMCs. Sequenced sample: CD4+ T cells sorted from blood. The TCR sequence derives from a human donor in good health. Some clones in this sample may be carry-over from other donors' samples. The chain was built from TRBV30 and TRBJ1-5; the D gene is possibly TRBD1, with 6 bases matching. In nucleotides, the sequence is TGTGCCTGGAGTGTTTTATCCGGGGGCGGCAATCAGCCCCAGCATTTT. The encoded protein is CAWSVLSGGGNQPQHF.